The 16 T cell receptor beta chains below come from one sample, sequenced in a study of Ad26.COV2.S vaccination and SARS-CoV-2 variants. As to treatment: about 20 received Ad26.COV2.S at low or high dose, single or two shots; 5 received placebo; per-sample allocation not given. Sampling took place 63 days after the first vaccine or placebo injection. TCRdb keeps only in-frame clones here, not all; method: immunoSEQ multiplex PCR. The sample lists 300,000 to 400,000 clones; around 83% were seen once. Material: peripheral blood, obtained in a trial of Ad26.COV2.S vaccine versus placebo. These receptors were obtained from a person between 18 and 59 years old who received the Ad26.COV2.S COVID-19 vaccine or a placebo.

This chain uses TRBV27 with TRBJ2-3, with 9 bases that match TRBD2. Per germline, CDR1 MNHEY and CDR2 SMNVEV (reference sequence). This CDR3 is 18 amino acids long. J lost 4 bases, V lost 0 bases, and 11 bases had no gene match. The CDR3 bases are TGTGCCAGCAGTTTATCGCCGCCCAGCGGGGGGCGCCCAGATACGCAGTATTTT. It translates to CASSLSPPSGGRPDTQYF.

This clone has more than one count but fewer than ten. This chain links TRBV9 with TRBJ2-7; D unclear. Trimming left V 0 bases short and J 4 bases short, with 14 bases between. The CDR3 sequence is 15 residues long. Germline CDR1 and CDR2: SGDLS and YYNGEE. The chain's CDR3 is CASSVGPDEIYEQYF. The CDR3 coding sequence is TGTGCCAGCAGCGTAGGACCGGACGAAATATACGAGCAGTACTTC.

The rearrangement joins TRBV4-1 to TRBJ1-1; D possibly corresponds to TRBD1 (5 bases). Germline values: CDR1 MGHRA, CDR2 YSYEKL. CDR3 size: 14 residues. V dropped 0 bases and J dropped 3 bases, with 8 bases sitting between them. The CDR3 region is CASSQEGGYTEAFF. Written as DNA, the CDR3 is TGCGCCAGCAGCCAAGAGGGGGGTTACACTGAAGCTTTCTTT.

This clone was found once. CDR3 region: CASSHDRQNTEAFF. The DNA of the CDR3 is TGCGCCAGCAGCCACGACAGACAGAACACTGAAGCTTTCTTT. This sequence joins TRBV5-1 and TRBJ1-1, with a weak D call TRBD1 (5 bases). The CDR3 loop spans 14 amino acids. Trimming took off 4 bases at V and 1 base at J, with 11 bases between the two ends. CDR1 is SGHRS, CDR2 YFSETQ, per germline. The full variable domain, with the rest looked up from reference TRBV5-1 and TRBJ1-1, is KAGVTQTPRYLIKTRGQQVTLSCSPISGHRSVSWYQQTPGQGLQFLFEYFSETQRNKGNFPGRFSGRQFSNSRSEMNVSTLELGDSALYLCASSHDRQNTEAFFGQGTRLTVV.

The chain recombines TRBV7-2 with TRBJ2-7; 15 bases match TRBD2. From germline, CDR1 is SGHTA and CDR2 FQGNSA. V shed 3 bases, J shed 9 bases, and the junction held 3 bases outside the gene matches. The CDR3 covers 14 residues. This chain's CDR3 is CASSFGTSGGWQYF. In nucleotides, the CDR3 is TGTGCCAGCAGCTTTGGGACTAGCGGGGGGTGGCAGTACTTC. The full variable domain, completed using reference TRBV7-2 and TRBJ2-7, is GAGVSQSPSNKVTEKGKDVELRCDPISGHTALYWYRQSLGQGLEFLIYFQGNSAPDKSGLPSDRFSAERTGGSVSTLTIQRTQQEDSAVYLCASSFGTSGGWQYFGPGTRLTVT.

This clone has only one observation. V and J are TRBV19 and TRBJ2-7; 13 bases align to TRBD2. Germline V gives CDR1 LNHDA, CDR2 SQIVND (reference sequence). The CDR3 is made up of 18 amino acids. Trimming cost V 5 bases and J 1 base; bases outside gene matches: 11. CDR3 coding DNA: TGTGCCAGTAGTGCGCACCCTGGACTAGCGGGAGAGTCCTACGAGCAGTACTTC. It specifies CASSAHPGLAGESYEQYF. Variable domain in full (rest from reference TRBV19 and TRBJ2-7): DGGITQSPKYLFRKEGQNVTLSCEQNLNHDAMYWYRQDPGQGLRLIYYSQIVNDFQKGDIAEGYSVSREKKESFPLTVTSAQKNPTAFYLCASSAHPGLAGESYEQYFGPGTRLTVT.

CDR3 region: CATSDRGGGEAFF. In DNA form, the CDR3 reads TGTGCCACCAGTGACAGAGGTGGGGGTGAAGCTTTCTTT. This chain connects TRBV24-1 to TRBJ1-1, with TRBD1 as a possible D gene (5 bases). Germline CDR1 KGHDR, CDR2 SFDVKD. Deletions cut 4 bases from V and 7 bases from J, with 12 bases between. This CDR3 comprises 13 residues.

This clone was seen only once. The V call is TRBV7-9, the J call TRBJ1-3; D remains unclear. Germline V gene data show CDR1 as SEHNR and CDR2 as FQNEAQ (reference sequence). V lost 5 bases, J lost 0 bases, and 8 bases lay in between. The CDR3 extends over 14 amino acids. CDR3 loop: CASSRTNSGNTIYF. The CDR3, as DNA: TGTGCCAGCAGCCGCACAAACTCTGGAAACACCATATATTTT.

The rearrangement uses TRBV7-8 and TRBJ2-7; 8 bases line up with TRBD2. Germline V CDR1 and CDR2: SGHVS, FQNEAQ. After removal of 5 bases from V and 3 bases from J, the junction contained 3 bases not matched to a gene. The CDR3 loop spans 13 amino acids. The CDR3 spells CASSRTSNYEQYF. The CDR3 nucleotides are TGTGCCAGCAGCCGGACTAGCAACTACGAGCAGTACTTC.

The V gene is TRBV6-2 or TRBV6-3, the J gene TRBJ1-2; 8 bases map to TRBD1. V gave up 4 bases and J gave up 2 bases; unmatched junction bases: 6. CDR1 is MNHEY and CDR2 is SVGEGT in the germline V gene. The CDR3 is made up of 15 amino acids. The CDR3 loop reads CASSFPDRGNYGYTF. The CDR3 DNA reads as TGTGCCAGCAGTTTCCCTGACAGGGGAAACTATGGCTACACCTTC.

This chain connects TRBV5-1 to TRBJ1-5, with D unclear. Per the germline V gene, CDR1 is SGHRS and CDR2 is YFSETQ. With 1 base removed from V and 5 bases from J, the gap between germline ends came to 1 base. This CDR3 spans 11 amino acids. The DNA of the CDR3 is TGCGCCAGCAGCTTGTATCAGCCCCAGCATTTT. This translates into CASSLYQPQHF.

The genes are TRBV6-6 and TRBJ2-3, with 9 bases lining up with TRBD2. V was pared by 6 bases and J by 10 bases, with 11 bases of the junction left unmatched. Germline assignment: CDR1 MNHNY and CDR2 SVGAGI (reference sequence). The CDR3 covers 14 residues. CDR3 sequence: CASRSGRPPGAQYF. CDR3 DNA: TGTGCCAGCAGAAGCGGGAGGCCCCCGGGCGCGCAGTATTTT.

The table lists this clone with a count of one. The CDR3 DNA reads as TGTGCCAGCAGTGAGGAAATCCGAGAGACCCAGTACTTC. Its protein product is CASSEEIRETQYF. The rearrangement joins TRBV2 to TRBJ2-5; D ambiguous. V lost 3 bases and J 4 bases, leaving 9 bases between the germline ends. There are 13 residues in the CDR3. The germline V gene has CDR1 SNHLY and CDR2 FYNNEI.

This clone appeared once. This sequence joins TRBV15 and TRBJ1-5; TRBD1 agrees at 9 bases. CDR1 is LNHNV and CDR2 is YYDKDF in the germline V gene (reference sequence). V trimming: 0 bases; J trimming: 4 bases; junction bases outside the gene matches: 10. This CDR3 is 18 amino acids long. The DNA for the CDR3 is TGTGCCACCAGCAGAGAATCCAAGGGGACAGGGCTAAATCAGCCCCAGCATTTT. Translated: CATSRESKGTGLNQPQHF.

The chain joins TRBV28 to TRBJ1-1, with 12 nucleotides matching TRBD1. The CDR3 contains 15 residues. Germline trimming cut 6 bases from V and 8 bases from J; bases unmatched to any gene: 10. In germline, CDR1 is MDHEN, CDR2 SYDVKM. The CDR3 DNA is TGTGCCAGCAGCCTATACCATGGGACAGGGGGCGAAGCTTTCTTT. Translated, it gives CASSLYHGTGGEAFF.

This chain links TRBV30 with TRBJ1-6; tentatively, D is TRBD1 (5 bases). Germline CDR1 is GTSNPN and CDR2 is SVGIG (reference sequence). CDR3 size: 17 residues. The ends were cut back, 8 bases at V and 0 bases at J, with 20 bases in the middle. The CDR3 DNA reads TGTGCCGGCCGAGGGGCAGGCAAGAGCTCCTATAATTCACCCCTCCACTTT. Its protein is CAGRGAGKSSYNSPLHF.